The rows below give T cell receptor beta chains drawn from one sample of a study of OX40 agonist ivuxolimab in advanced cancers. Sequencing was performed with immunoSEQ multiplex PCR; in TCRdb, only in-frame clones are kept and a portion is missing. The table includes more than 25,000 clones, roughly 83% detected once. The sample here was CD4+ or CD8+ T cells sorted from blood, taken in a trial of the OX40 agonist ivuxolimab. The receptors here all came from an adult with an advanced solid tumor such as melanoma, head and neck, liver or kidney cancer. The CDR3 runs from the conserved cysteine through the conserved F or W. Part of the rows lack a size; the others show once, few, many or a class for expanded clones.

13 | - | TRBV21-1 | CAPQAGSHQPQHF
17 | - | TRBV15 | CATSGWGLAEDYNEQFF
13 | - | TRBV13 | CASSLYYTYEQYF
17 | - | TRBV7-9 | CASSSDGLGSGGYEQYF
15 | - | TRBV21-1 | CASSNRDTSNQPQHF
14 | - | TRBV29-1 | CSVEDRGTTYEQYF
16 | - | TRBV11-2 | CASSEFPGLATDTQYF
15 | few | TRBV13 | CASSYITGGGNEQFF
15 | - | TRBV6-6 | CASNPYHAEIYEQYF
14 | - | TRBV5-6 | CASSGTGADTEAFF
15 | - | TRBV14 | CASSQGLAGVEEQFF
15 | - | TRBV4-1 | CASSLTAATNEKLFF
17 | - | TRBV14 | CASSFGPWGSYNSPLHF
15 | - | TRBV7-3 | CASSVTGGAGETQYF
15 | once | TRBV7-6 | CASSSGAFAGETQYF
16 | - | TRBV4-1 | CASSQIKTGIYSPLHF
14 | once | TRBV7-9 | CASSLGFRGHGYTF
17 | - | TRBV30 | CAWSRITSGGDTGELFF
14 | - | TRBV4-1 | CASSQIGGGETQYF
16 | - | TRBV4-1 | CASSGSGRATADTQYF
16 | - | TRBV5-6 | CASSSTSGSTYNEQFF
14 | - | TRBV6-5 | CASSYRNQGDEQYF
15 | - | TRBV6-5 | CASSYSSSYQETQYF
15 | - | TRBV5-1 | CASSLDGTGHYGYTF
12 | - | TRBV5-4 | CASSLGTPEAFF